This TCR beta chain was found in a study of control samples from healthy donors and cancer patients. V was clipped by 6 bases and J by 7 bases, with 9 bases between them. This CDR3 contains 10 residues. Germline CDR1 reads SQVTM; CDR2 reads ANQGSEA. Only in-frame clones appear in the TCRdb table, and some are missing; sequencing was by immunoSEQ multiplex PCR. This sample has some 150,000 clones, with about 94% found just once. The sequence was obtained from a man between 50 and 59 years old in good health. Specimen: blood. This chain links TRBV29-1 with TRBJ1-1; the D is unclear. The CDR3 coding sequence is TGCAGCGTAATACTCTTTGAAGCTTTCTTT. Its translation: CSVILFEAFF.